The 6 T cell receptor beta chains below come from one sample, sequenced in a study of T cell responses to AZD1222 COVID-19 vaccine (dated by TCRdb to about 2021). Receptors were amplified or captured by the immunoSEQ multiplex PCR assay. Here the immuneACCESS table is served through TCRdb, limited to in-frame sequences with V and J called. Missing clones are a known gap in these copies; in checked studies unresolved V genes cover under half, and the rest lacks a known reason. The sample table holds fewer than 200,000 clones, of which around 94% were seen once. Of the sample, roughly 1.7% falls within the top ten clones. The time point label corresponds to: about 28 days (+/-7) after the second vaccine dose. This specimen consisted of peripheral blood, obtained 28 days after the second AZD1222 dose. The receptors were sampled from an adult who received the AZD1222 COVID-19 vaccine.

The rearrangement uses TRBV6-6 and TRBJ1-1; D perhaps matches TRBD1 (5 bases). From germline, CDR1 is MNHNY and CDR2 SVGAGI (reference sequence). V shed 7 bases and J shed 1 base, with 19 bases lying between them. The CDR3 loop spans 16 amino acids. The CDR3 protein is CASTPVNGGPNTEAFF. CDR3 DNA sequence: TGTGCCAGCACCCCGGTTAATGGGGGTCCGAACACTGAAGCTTTCTTT.

The V call is TRBV5-4, the J call TRBJ2-3; 7 bases fit TRBD2. CDR3 length: 17 amino acids. V was clipped by 0 bases and J by 0 bases; unmatched bases: 7. Germline V gene data show CDR1 as SGHNT and CDR2 as YYREEE (reference sequence). The CDR3 loop is CASSLGGSVFSTDTQYF. The CDR3 DNA reads as TGTGCCAGCAGCTTGGGCGGGAGCGTCTTTAGCACAGATACGCAGTATTTT.

The CDR3 is CASSQDITGVSPLHF. CDR3 nucleotides: TGTGCCAGCAGCCAAGATATAACAGGGGTCTCACCCCTCCACTTT. The chain combines TRBV3-1 (or the pseudogene TRBV3-2) with TRBJ1-6; TRBD1 matches 7 bases. The trim removed 0 bases at V and 10 bases at J, leaving 6 bases unmatched. The CDR3 is made up of 15 amino acids. Germline CDR1 LGHDT, CDR2 YNNKEL (reference sequence).

The chain uses TRBV14 and TRBJ2-7; D perhaps matches TRBD1 (7 bases). This CDR3 comprises 16 residues. V was clipped by 0 bases and J by 3 bases, with 15 bases between them. Per the germline V gene, CDR1 is SGHDN and CDR2 is FVKESK. The CDR3: CASSQDGAGGSYEQYF. The DNA of the CDR3 is TGTGCCAGCAGCCAAGATGGGGCAGGGGGGAGCTACGAGCAGTACTTC. Together with reference TRBV14 and TRBJ2-7, the CDR3 gives the full variable domain: EAGVTQFPSHSVIEKGQTVTLRCDPISGHDNLYWYRRVMGKEIKFLLHFVKESKQDESGMPNNRFLAERTGGTYSTLKVQPAELEDSGVYFCASSQDGAGGSYEQYFGPGTRLTVT.

V usage is TRBV18 and J usage is TRBJ1-5, with 9 positions matching TRBD1. The J segment lost 0 bases and the V segment lost 2 bases, leaving 5 bases of the junction unmatched. Germline CDR1 reads KGHSH; CDR2 reads LQKENI. There are 17 residues in the CDR3. CDR3 coding DNA: TGTGCCAGCTCACCAGGGACAGGGCTATATAGCAATCAGCCCCAGCATTTT. Protein product: CASSPGTGLYSNQPQHF.

V usage is TRBV6-2 or TRBV6-3 and J usage is TRBJ1-5; unclear D gene. The V end was cut by 0 bases, the J end by 3 bases, with 6 bases between. The CDR3 is made up of 14 amino acids. CDR1 and CDR2 from the germline V gene are MNHEY and SVGEGT. CDR3 bases: TGTGCCAGCAGTTACTCGGGCCACAATCAGCCCCAGCATTTT. Its protein is CASSYSGHNQPQHF.